The T cell receptor (beta chain) described here comes from a study of blood T cell repertoires in COVID-19. About the research overall: Donors in the United States, Italy and Spain gave samples during acute or convalescent COVID-19. Nucleic acid was either cDNA or gDNA, and it came from T cells, B-cell-depleted T cells, or PBMCs.

There are 13 residues in the CDR3. V lost 1 base and J 3 bases, leaving 8 bases between the germline ends. Germline V gives CDR1 SGHRS, CDR2 YFSETQ. Original methodology: Reference gene primer amplification gave nucleated cell count estimates. Here immunoSEQ multiplex PCR was the method, and the copy in TCRdb shows in-frame clones only, minus some. D and trimming were read from the DNA, whereas the V and J calls and clone size are those reported in that table. The table lists some 120,000 clones, around 82% of them singletons, with around 13% in the top ten. This sequence originates from a woman younger than 45 who had recovered from COVID-19. Sequencing input: peripheral blood. The V and J genes are TRBV5-1 and TRBJ2-7; a weak D match, TRBD2 (6 bases). CDR3 loop: CASSLRRDYEQYF. The DNA for the CDR3 is TGCGCCAGCAGCTTGCGGCGGGACTACGAGCAGTACTTC.